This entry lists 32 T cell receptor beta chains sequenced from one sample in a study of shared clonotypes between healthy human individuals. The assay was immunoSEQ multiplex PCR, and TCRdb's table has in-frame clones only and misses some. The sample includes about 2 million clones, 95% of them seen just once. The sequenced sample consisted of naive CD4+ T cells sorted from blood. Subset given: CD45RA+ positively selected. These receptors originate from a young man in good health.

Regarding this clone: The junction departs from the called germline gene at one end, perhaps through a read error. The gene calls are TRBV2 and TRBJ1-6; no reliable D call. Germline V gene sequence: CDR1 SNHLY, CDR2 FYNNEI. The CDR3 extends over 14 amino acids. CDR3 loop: CASSGDGTPSALHF. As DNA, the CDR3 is TGTGCCAGCAGTGGAGACGGAACCCCTTCAGCCCTCCACTTT.

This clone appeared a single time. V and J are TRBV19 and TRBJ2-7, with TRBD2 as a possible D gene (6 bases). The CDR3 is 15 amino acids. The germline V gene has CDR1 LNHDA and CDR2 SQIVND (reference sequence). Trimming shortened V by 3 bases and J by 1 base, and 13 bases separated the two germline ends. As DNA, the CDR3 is TGTGCCAGTAGTATGGCCGGGGGTAGATCCTACGAGCAGTACTTC. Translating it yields CASSMAGGRSYEQYF.

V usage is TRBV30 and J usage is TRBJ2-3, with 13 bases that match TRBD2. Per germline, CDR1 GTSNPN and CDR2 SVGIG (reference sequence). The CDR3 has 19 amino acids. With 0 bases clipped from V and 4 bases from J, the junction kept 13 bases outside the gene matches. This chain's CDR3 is CAWSVGLAGVGPISDTQYF. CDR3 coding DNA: TGTGCCTGGAGTGTAGGACTAGCGGGAGTAGGGCCTATTTCAGATACGCAGTATTTT.

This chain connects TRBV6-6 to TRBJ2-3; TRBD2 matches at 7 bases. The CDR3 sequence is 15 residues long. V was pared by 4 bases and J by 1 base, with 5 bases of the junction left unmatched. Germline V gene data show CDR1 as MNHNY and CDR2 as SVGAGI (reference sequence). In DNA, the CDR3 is TGTGCCAGCAGTTCACTAGCGAGGGGCACAGATACGCAGTATTTT. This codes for CASSSLARGTDTQYF.

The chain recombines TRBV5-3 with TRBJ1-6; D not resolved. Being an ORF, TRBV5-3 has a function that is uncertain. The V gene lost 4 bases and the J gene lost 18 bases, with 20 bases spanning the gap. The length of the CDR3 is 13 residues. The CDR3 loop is CARSQSPKQFPHF. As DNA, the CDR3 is TGTGCCAGAAGCCAAAGCCCCAAACAGTTTCCCCACTTT.

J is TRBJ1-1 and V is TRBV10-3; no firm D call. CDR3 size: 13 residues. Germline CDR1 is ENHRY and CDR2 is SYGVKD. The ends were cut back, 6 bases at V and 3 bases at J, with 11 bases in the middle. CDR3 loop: CAIRTPQYTEAFF. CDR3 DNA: TGTGCCATCAGGACTCCCCAATACACTGAAGCTTTCTTT.

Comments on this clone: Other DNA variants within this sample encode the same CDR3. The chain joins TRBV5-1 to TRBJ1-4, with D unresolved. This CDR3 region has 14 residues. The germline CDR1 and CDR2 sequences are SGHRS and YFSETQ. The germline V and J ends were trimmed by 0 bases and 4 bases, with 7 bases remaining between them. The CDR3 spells CASSLGQYNEKLFF. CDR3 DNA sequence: TGCGCCAGCAGCTTGGGTCAGTATAATGAAAAACTGTTTTTT.

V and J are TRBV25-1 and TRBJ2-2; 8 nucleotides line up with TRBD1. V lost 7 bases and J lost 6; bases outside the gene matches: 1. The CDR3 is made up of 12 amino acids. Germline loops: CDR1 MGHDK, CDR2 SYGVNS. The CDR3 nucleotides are TGTGCCAGCACGGACAGGGCCGGGGAGCTGTTTTTT. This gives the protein CASTDRAGELFF.

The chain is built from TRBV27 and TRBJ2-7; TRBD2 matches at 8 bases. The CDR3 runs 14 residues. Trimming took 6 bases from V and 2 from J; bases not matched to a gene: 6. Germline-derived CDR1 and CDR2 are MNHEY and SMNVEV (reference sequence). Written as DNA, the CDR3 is TGTGCCAGCAGGGGAGCGGGGGATACCTACGAGCAGTACTTC. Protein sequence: CASRGAGDTYEQYF.

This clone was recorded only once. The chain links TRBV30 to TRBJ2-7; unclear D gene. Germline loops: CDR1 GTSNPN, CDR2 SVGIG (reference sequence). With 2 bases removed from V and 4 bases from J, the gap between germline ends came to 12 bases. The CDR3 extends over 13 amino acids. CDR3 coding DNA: TGTGCCTGGAGTCCCCGCCTGGGATACGAGCAGTACTTC. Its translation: CAWSPRLGYEQYF.

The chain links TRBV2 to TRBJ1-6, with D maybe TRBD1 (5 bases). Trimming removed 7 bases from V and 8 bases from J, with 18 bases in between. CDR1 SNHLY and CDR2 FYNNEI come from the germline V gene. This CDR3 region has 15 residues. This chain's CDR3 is CASMLDISRDSPLHF. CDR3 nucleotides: TGTGCCAGCATGCTGGACATATCTAGGGATTCACCCCTCCACTTT.

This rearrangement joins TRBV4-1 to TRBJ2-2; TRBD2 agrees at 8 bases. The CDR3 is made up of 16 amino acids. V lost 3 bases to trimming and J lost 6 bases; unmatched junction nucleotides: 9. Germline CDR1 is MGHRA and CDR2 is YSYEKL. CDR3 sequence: CASSHRAGAPSGELFF. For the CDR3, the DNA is TGCGCCAGCAGCCACCGAGCGGGGGCTCCTTCCGGGGAGCTGTTTTTT.

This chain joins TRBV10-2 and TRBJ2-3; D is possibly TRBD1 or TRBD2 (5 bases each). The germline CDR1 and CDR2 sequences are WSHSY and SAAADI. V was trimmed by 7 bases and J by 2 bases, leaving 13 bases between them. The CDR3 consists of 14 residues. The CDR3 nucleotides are TGCGCCAGCAAAGGGTGGGACCTCACAGATACGCAGTATTTT. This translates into CASKGWDLTDTQYF.

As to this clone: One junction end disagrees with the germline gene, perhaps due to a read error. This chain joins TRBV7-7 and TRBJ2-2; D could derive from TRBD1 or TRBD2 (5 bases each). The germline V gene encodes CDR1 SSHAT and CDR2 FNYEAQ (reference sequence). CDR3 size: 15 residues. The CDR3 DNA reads TGTGCTAGCAGCTTCGGGACGGTGAACACCGGGGAGCTGTTTTTT. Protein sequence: CASSFGTVNTGELFF.

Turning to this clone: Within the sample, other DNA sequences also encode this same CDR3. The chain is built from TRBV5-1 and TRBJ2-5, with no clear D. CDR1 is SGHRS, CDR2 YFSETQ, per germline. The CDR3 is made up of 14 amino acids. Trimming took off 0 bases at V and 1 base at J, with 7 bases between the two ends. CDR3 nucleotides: TGCGCCAGCAGCTTGGTAGGCAGCCAAGAGACCCAGTACTTC. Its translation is CASSLVGSQETQYF.

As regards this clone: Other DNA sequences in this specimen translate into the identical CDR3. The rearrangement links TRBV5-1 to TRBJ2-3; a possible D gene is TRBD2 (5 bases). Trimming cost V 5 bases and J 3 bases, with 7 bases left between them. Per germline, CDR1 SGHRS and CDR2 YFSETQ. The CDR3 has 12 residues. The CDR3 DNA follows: TGCGCCAGCAGTTCGGGAACAGATACGCAGTATTTT. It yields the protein CASSSGTDTQYF.

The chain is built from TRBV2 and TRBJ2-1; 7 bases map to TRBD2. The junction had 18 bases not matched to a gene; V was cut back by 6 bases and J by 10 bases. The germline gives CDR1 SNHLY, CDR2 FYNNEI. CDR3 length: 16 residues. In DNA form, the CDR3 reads TGTGCCAGCAGGAACCTGGCGGGAGTACCCCAGGCGGAGCAGTTCTTC. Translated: CASRNLAGVPQAEQFF.

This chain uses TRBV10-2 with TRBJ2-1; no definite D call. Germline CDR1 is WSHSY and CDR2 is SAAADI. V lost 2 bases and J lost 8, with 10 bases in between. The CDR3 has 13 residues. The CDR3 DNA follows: TGCGCCAGCAGTGAGCTAGGCCGGGATGAGCAGTTCTTC. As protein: CASSELGRDEQFF.

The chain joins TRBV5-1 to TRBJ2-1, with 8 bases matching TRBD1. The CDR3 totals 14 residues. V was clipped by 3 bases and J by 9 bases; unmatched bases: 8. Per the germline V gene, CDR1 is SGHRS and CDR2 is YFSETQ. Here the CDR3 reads CASSSGQGFREQFF. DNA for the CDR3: TGCGCCAGCAGCTCTGGACAGGGTTTTCGTGAGCAGTTCTTC.

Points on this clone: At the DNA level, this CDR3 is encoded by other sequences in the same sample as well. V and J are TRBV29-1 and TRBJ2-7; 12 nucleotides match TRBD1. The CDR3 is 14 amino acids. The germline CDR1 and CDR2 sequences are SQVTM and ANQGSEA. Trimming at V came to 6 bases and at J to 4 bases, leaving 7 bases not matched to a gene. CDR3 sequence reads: CSVEGGQGAYEQYF. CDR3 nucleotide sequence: TGCAGCGTCGAGGGGGGACAGGGGGCGTACGAGCAGTACTTC.

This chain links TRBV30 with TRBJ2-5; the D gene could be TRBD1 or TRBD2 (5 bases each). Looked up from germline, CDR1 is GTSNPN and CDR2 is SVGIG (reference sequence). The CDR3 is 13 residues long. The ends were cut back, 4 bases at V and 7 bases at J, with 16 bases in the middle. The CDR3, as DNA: TGTGCCTGGAATTTGAGGGACGGTGGGACCCAGTACTTC. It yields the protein CAWNLRDGGTQYF. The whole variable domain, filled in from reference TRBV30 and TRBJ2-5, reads SQTIHQWPATLVQPVGSPLSLECTVEGTSNPNLYWYRQAAGRGLQLLFYSVGIGQISSEVPQNLSASRPQDRQFILSSKKLLLSDSGFYLCAWNLRDGGTQYFGPGTRLLVL.

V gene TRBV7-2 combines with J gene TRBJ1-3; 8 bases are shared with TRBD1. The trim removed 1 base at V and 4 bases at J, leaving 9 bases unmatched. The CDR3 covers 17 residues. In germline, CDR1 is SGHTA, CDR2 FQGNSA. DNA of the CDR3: TGTGCCAGCAGCTTAGTTGGATTCACAGGGGGAGGAAACACCATATATTTT. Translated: CASSLVGFTGGGNTIYF.

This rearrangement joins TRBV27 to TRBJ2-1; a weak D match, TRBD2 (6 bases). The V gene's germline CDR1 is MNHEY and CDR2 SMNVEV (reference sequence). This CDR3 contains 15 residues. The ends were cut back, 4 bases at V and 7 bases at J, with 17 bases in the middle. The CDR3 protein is CASSSLGEVLNEQFF. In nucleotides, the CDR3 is TGTGCCAGCAGTTCCCTCGGGGAGGTTTTAAATGAGCAGTTCTTC.

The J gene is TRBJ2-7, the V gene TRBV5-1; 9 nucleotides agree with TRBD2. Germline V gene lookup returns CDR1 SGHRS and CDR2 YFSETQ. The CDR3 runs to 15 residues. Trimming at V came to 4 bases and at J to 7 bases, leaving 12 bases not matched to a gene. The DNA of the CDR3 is TGCGCCAGCAGCGGCGGGACTAGCAGGCCCAGTGAGCAGTACTTC. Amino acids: CASSGGTSRPSEQYF. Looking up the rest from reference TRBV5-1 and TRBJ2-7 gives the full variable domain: KAGVTQTPRYLIKTRGQQVTLSCSPISGHRSVSWYQQTPGQGLQFLFEYFSETQRNKGNFPGRFSGRQFSNSRSEMNVSTLELGDSALYLCASSGGTSRPSEQYFGPGTRLTVT.

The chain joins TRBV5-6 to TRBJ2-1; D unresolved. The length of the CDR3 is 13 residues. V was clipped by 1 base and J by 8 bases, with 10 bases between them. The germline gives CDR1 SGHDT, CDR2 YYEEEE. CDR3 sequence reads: CASSLIRAHEQFF. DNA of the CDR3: TGTGCCAGCAGCTTGATTAGGGCCCATGAGCAGTTCTTC.

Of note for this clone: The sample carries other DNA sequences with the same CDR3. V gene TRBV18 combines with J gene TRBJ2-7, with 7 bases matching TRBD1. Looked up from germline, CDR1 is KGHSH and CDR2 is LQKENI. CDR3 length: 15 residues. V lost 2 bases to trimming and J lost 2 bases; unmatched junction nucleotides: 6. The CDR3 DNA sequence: TGTGCCAGCTCACCAACCGGGACAGTTACCTACGAGCAGTACTTC. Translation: CASSPTGTVTYEQYF.

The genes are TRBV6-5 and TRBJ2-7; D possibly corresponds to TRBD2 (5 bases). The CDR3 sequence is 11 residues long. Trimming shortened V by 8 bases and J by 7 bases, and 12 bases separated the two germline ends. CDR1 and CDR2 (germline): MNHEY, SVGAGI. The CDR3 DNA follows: TGTGCCAGCTTAGCGCTTGGGGAGCAGTACTTC. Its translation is CASLALGEQYF.

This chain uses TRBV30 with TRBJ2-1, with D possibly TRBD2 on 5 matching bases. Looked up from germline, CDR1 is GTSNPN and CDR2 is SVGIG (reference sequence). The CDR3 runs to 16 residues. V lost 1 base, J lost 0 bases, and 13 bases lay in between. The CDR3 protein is CAWSGGFMSSYNEQFF. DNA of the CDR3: TGTGCCTGGAGTGGCGGGTTTATGAGCTCCTACAATGAGCAGTTCTTC.

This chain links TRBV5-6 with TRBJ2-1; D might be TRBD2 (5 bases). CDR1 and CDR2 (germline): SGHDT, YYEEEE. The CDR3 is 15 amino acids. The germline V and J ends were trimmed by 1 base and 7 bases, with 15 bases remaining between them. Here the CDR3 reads CASSLSLAGLNEQFF. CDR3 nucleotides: TGTGCCAGCAGCTTGAGCCTAGCAGGATTGAATGAGCAGTTCTTC. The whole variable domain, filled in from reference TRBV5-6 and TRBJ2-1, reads DAGVTQSPTHLIKTRGQQVTLRCSPKSGHDTVSWYQQALGQGPQFIFQYYEEEERQRGNFPDRFSGHQFPNYSSELNVNALLLGDSALYLCASSLSLAGLNEQFFGPGTRLTVL.

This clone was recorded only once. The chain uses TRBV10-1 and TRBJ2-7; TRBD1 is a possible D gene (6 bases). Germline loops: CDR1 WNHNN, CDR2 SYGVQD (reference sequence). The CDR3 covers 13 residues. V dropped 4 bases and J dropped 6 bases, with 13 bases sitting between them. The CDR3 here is CASSAWTASEQYF. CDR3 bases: TGCGCCAGCAGTGCATGGACAGCCTCCGAGCAGTACTTC.

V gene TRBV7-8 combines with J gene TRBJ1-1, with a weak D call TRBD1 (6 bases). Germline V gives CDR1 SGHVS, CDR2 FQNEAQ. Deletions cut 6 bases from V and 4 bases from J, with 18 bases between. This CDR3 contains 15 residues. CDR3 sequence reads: CASSFTGKVGTEAFF. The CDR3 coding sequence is TGTGCCAGCAGTTTTACAGGGAAGGTTGGCACTGAAGCTTTCTTT. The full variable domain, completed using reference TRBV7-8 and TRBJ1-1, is GAGVSQSPRYKVAKRGQDVALRCDPISGHVSLFWYQQALGQGPEFLTYFQNEAQLDKSGLPSDRFFAERPEGSVSTLKIQRTQQEDSAVYLCASSFTGKVGTEAFFGQGTRLTVV.

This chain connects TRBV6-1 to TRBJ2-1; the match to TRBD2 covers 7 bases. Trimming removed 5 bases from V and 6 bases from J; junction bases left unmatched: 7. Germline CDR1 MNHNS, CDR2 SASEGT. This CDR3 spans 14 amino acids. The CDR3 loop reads CASSWREYGNEQFF. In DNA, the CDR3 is TGTGCCAGCAGTTGGCGGGAGTACGGCAATGAGCAGTTCTTC.